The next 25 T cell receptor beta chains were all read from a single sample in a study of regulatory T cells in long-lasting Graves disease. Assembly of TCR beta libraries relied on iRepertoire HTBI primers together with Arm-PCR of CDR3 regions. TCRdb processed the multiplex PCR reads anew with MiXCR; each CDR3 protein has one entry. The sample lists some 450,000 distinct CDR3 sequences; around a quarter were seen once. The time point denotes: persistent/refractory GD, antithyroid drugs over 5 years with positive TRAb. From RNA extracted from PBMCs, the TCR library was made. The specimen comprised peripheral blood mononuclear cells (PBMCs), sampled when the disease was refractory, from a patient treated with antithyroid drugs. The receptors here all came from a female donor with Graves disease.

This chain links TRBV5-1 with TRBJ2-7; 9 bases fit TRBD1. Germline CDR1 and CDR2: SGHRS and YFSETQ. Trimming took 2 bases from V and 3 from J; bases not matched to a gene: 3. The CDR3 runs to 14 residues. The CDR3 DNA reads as TGCGCCAGCAGCTTCCGGGACAGGGTCTACGAGCAGTACTTC. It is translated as CASSFRDRVYEQYF.

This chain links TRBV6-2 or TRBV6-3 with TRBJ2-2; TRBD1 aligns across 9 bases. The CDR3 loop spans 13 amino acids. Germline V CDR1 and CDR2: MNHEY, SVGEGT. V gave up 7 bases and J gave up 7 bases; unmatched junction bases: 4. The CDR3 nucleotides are TGTGCCAGCACCTACAGGGGGCTCGGGGAGCTGTTTTTT. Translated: CASTYRGLGELFF.

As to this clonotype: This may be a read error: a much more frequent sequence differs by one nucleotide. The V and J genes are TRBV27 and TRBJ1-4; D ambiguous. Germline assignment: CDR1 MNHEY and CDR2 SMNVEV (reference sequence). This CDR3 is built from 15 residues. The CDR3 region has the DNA TGTGCCAGCAGTTTATCGGGCGCGGCTAATAAAAAACTGTTTTTT. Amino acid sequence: CASSLSGAANKKLFF.

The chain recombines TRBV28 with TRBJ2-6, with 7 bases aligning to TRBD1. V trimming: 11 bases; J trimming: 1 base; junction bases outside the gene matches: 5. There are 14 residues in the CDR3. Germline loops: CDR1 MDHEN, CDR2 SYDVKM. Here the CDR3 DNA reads TGTGCCGTACGGACAGGTTCTGGGGCCAACGTCCTGACTTTC. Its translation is CAVRTGSGANVLTF.

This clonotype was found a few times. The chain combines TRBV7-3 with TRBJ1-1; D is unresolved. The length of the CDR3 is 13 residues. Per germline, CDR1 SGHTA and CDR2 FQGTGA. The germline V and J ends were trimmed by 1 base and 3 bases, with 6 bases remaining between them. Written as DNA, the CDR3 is TGTGCCAGCAGCTTAAAGGCGGACACTGAAGCTTTCTTT. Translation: CASSLKADTEAFF.

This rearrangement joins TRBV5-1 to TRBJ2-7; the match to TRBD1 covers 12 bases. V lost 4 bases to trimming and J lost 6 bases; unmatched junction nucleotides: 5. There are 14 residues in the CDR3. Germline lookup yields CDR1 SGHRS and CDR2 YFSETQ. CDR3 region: CASSMGQGAREQYF. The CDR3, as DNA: TGCGCCAGCAGCATGGGACAGGGGGCGCGCGAGCAGTACTTC.

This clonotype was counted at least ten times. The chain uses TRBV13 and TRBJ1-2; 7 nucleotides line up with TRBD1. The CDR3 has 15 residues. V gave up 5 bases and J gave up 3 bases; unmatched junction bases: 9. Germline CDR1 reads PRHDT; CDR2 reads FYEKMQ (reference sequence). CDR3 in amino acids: CASSPWGRGYYGYTF. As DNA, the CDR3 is TGTGCCAGCAGCCCCTGGGGCAGGGGGTACTATGGCTACACCTTC.

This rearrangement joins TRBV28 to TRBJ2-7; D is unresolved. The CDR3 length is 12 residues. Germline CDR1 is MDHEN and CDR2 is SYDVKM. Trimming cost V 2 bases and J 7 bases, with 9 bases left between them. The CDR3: CASSLENREQYF. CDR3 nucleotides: TGTGCCAGCAGTTTAGAAAATCGTGAGCAGTACTTC.

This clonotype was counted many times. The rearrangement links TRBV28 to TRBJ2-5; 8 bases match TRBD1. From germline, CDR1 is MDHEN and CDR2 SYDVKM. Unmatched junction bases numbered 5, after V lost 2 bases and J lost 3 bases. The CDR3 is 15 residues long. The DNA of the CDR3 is TGTGCCAGCAGTTTAGGTGACAGGGGAAAAGAGACCCAGTACTTC. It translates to CASSLGDRGKETQYF.

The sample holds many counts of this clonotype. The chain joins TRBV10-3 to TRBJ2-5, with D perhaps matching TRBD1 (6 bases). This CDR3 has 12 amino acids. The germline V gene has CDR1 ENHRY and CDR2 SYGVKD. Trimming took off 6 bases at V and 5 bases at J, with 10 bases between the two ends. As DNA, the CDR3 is TGTGCCATCAGATCGCAGGGGGAGACCCAGTACTTC. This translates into CAIRSQGETQYF.

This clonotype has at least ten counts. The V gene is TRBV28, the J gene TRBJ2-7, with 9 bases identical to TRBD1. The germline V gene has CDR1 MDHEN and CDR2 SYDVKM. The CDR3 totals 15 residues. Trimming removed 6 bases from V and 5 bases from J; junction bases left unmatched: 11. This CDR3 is CASRRAGQGVNEQYF. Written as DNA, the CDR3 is TGTGCCAGCAGGCGCGCGGGACAGGGAGTTAACGAGCAGTACTTC.

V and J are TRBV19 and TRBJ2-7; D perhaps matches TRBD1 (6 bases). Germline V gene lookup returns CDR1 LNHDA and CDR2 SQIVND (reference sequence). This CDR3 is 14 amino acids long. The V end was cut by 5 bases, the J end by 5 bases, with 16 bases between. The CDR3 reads CASSLQTGPNEQYF. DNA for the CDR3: TGTGCCAGTAGTCTTCAGACAGGACCCAACGAGCAGTACTTC.

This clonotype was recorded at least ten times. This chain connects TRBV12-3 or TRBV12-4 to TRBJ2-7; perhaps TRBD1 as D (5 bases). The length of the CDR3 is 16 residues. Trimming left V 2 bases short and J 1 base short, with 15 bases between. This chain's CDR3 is CASSLHGAGKSYEQYF. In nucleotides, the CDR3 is TGTGCCAGCAGTTTACATGGGGCAGGGAAGTCCTACGAGCAGTACTTC.

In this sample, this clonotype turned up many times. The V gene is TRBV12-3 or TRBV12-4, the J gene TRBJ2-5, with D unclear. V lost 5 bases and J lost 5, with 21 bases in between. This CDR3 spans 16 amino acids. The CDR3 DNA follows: TGTGCCAGCAGTCAAGACCCGTGGCCAATGAGGGAGACCCAGTACTTC. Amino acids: CASSQDPWPMRETQYF.

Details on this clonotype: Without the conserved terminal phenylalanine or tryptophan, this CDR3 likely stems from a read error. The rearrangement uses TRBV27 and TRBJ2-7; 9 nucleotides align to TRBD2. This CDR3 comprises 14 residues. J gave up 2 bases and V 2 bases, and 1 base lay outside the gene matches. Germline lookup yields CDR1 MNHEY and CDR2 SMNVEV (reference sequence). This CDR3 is CASSLAGGPYEQYL. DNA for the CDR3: TGTGCCAGCAGTTTAGCGGGAGGGCCCTACGAGCAGTACCTC.

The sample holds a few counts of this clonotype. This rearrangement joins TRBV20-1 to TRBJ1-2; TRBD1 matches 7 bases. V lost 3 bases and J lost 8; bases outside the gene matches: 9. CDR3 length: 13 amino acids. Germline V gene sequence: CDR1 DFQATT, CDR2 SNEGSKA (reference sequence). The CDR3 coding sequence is TGCAGTGCTAGGGGACAGTTAATGGGGGGCTACACCTTC. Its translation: CSARGQLMGGYTF.

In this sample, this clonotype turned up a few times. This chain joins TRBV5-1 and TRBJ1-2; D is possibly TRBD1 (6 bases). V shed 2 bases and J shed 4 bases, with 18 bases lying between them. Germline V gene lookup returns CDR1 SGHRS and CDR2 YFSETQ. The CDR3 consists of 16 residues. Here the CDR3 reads CASSFLESGASYGYTF. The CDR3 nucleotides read TGCGCCAGCAGCTTTTTGGAGTCGGGGGCGAGCTATGGCTACACCTTC.

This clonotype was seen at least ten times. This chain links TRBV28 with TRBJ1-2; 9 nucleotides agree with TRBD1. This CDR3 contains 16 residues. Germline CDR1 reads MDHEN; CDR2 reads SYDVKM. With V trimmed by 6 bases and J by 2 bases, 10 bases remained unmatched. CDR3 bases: TGTGCCAGCAGGGAAACAGGGGGCGCGAAGAACTATGGCTACACCTTC. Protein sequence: CASRETGGAKNYGYTF.

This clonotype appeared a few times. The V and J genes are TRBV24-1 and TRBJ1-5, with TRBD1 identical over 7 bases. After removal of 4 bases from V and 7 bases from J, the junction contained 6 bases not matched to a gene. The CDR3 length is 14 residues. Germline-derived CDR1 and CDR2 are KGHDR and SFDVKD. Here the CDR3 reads CATSETGIGQPQHF. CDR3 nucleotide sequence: TGTGCCACCAGTGAGACAGGGATAGGACAGCCCCAGCATTTT.

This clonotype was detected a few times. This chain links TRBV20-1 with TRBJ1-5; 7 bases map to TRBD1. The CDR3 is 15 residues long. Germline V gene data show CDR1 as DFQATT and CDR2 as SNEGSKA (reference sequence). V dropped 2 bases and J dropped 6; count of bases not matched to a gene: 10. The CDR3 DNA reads TGCAGTGCTAGACTCCCTGACAGGGTAGGTCAGCCCCAGCATTTT. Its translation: CSARLPDRVGQPQHF.

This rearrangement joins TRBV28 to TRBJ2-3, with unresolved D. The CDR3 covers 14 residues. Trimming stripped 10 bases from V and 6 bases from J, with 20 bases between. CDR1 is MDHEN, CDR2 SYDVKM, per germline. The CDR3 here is CATKGPWSLDTQYF. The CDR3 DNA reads TGTGCCACCAAAGGGCCGTGGAGTTTGGATACGCAGTATTTT.

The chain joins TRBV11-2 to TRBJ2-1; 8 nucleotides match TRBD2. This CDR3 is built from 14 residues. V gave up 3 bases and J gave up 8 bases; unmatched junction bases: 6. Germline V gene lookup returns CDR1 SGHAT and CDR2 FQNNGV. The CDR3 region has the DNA TGTGCCAGCAGCTTGACGGGAGGGCCCTATGAGCAGTTCTTC. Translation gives CASSLTGGPYEQFF.

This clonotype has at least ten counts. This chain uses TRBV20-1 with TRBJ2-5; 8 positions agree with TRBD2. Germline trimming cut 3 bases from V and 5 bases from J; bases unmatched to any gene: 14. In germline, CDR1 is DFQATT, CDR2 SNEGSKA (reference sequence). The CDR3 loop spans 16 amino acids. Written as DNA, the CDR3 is TGCAGTGCTAGGATTGGTAGCGGGACGACCCGGGAGACCCAGTACTTC. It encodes CSARIGSGTTRETQYF.

CDR3 in amino acids: CASLGTSGRSDTQYF. CDR3 DNA sequence: TGTGCCAGCCTAGGGACTAGCGGGAGATCAGATACGCAGTATTTT. The V call is TRBV28, the J call TRBJ2-3, with TRBD2 matching 14 bases. Germline assignment: CDR1 MDHEN and CDR2 SYDVKM. V was pared by 8 bases and J by 4 bases, with 5 bases of the junction left unmatched. The CDR3 has 15 residues.

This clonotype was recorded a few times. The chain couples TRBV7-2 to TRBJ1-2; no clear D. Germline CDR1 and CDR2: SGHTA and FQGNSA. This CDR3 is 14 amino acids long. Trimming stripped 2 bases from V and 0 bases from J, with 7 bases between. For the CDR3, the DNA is TGTGCCAGCAGCTTACAAAGTACTAACTATGGCTACACCTTC. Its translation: CASSLQSTNYGYTF.